The 6 T cell receptor beta chains presented below share a single source sample, sequenced in a study of vaccination and CD4 T cells after COVID-19. Stated treatment: roughly ten-day PBMC culture with coronavirus spike peptide pools or control peptides (ViraFEST assay). No antigen has been identified for these receptors. Cultured CD4+ T cell DNA was sequenced using the Oncomine TCR Beta short-read assay. TCRdb re-called the PCR reads through MiXCR, storing one row per CDR3 protein. The sample holds approximately 10,000 distinct CDR3 sequences, roughly 63% seen once. The sample consisted of CD4+ T cells from blood, cultured in vitro. The origin of the receptors is a human donor who had recovered from COVID-19.

The chain links TRBV7-8 to TRBJ1-3; the D is unclear. The V end lost 8 bases, the J end lost 7 bases, and 15 bases lay between the germline ends. In germline, CDR1 is SGHVS, CDR2 FQNEAQ. This CDR3 has 13 residues. In nucleotides, the CDR3 is TGTGCCAGCTCGCATCCTCCTCCCAACACCATATATTTT. This sequence encodes CASSHPPPNTIYF.

The J gene is TRBJ1-5, the V gene TRBV19; unclear D gene. The CDR3 loop spans 12 amino acids. The V gene's germline CDR1 is LNHDA and CDR2 SQIVND (reference sequence). Trimming took off 1 base at V and 6 bases at J, with 4 bases between the two ends. CDR3 DNA sequence: TGTGCCAGTAGTATAGGAAGTCAGCCCCAGCATTTT. This encodes CASSIGSQPQHF.

The genes are TRBV2 and TRBJ1-2; D ambiguous. Deletions cut 2 bases from V and 10 bases from J, with 5 bases between. The CDR3 contains 10 residues. CDR1 and CDR2 from the germline V gene are SNHLY and FYNNEI. CDR3 DNA sequence: TGTGCCAGCAGTGAATATTCCTACACCTTC. It encodes CASSEYSYTF.

The chain employs TRBV21-1 and TRBJ2-1; the table names TRBD1, a call not compared with the DNA. TRBV21-1 is annotated as a pseudogene. The length of the CDR3 is 17 residues. CDR3 in amino acids: CASSTPRVPGQHNEQFF. The CDR3 region has the DNA TGTGCCAGCAGCACCCCACGCGTCCCGGGACAACACAATGAGCAGTTCTTC.

The rearrangement links TRBV7-9 to TRBJ2-5; no firm D call. The CDR3 loop spans 13 amino acids. Germline loops: CDR1 SEHNR, CDR2 FQNEAQ (reference sequence). Trimming pared 5 bases from V and 4 bases from J, leaving 11 bases between. Here the CDR3 reads CASSRSSGETQYF. CDR3 nucleotides: TGTGCCAGCAGCCGTTCGTCGGGAGAGACCCAGTACTTC.

This clonotype has only a few counts. V usage is TRBV15 and J usage is TRBJ2-2; D remains ambiguous. Germline lookup yields CDR1 LNHNV and CDR2 YYDKDF (reference sequence). This CDR3 is built from 13 residues. Deletions cut 8 bases from V and 0 bases from J, with 7 bases between. CDR3 nucleotides: TGTGCCACCGGCCGACCGAACACCGGGGAGCTGTTTTTT. Translating gives CATGRPNTGELFF.